The clone carrying this T cell receptor gamma chain was seen more than once but under ten times. The TCRdb protein, from a much larger clone, departs from this DNA's translation at residue 12, likely by read error; the protein shown derives from the DNA. This sample is drawn from a study of gamma delta lymphoproliferative disorders and STAT genes. PBMCs from patients and controls supplied the genomic DNA for sequencing. TCRdb reran clone calling via CATT on the multiplex PCR reads. The top ten hold approximately 9.4% of the sample, which has thousands of gamma-chain clones, under 13% seen once. The CDR3 spans 14 residues.

The J segment was not called; the V segment is TRGV11. TRGV11 is placed among ORFs of uncertain function. This TCR was recovered from a human donor in good health. Source material: blood. The CDR3 is CACWIRPPYYKNLF. The CDR3 region has the DNA TGTGCCTGCTGGATTAGGCCCCCTTATTATAAGAACCTCTTT.